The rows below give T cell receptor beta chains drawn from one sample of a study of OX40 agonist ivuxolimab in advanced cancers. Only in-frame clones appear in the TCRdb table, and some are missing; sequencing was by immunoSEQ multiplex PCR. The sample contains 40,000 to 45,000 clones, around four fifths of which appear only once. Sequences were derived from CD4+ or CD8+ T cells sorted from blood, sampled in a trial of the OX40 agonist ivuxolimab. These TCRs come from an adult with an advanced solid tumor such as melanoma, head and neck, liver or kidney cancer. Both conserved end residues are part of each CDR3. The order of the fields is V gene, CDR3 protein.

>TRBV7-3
CASSLTGGGQAMYGYTF
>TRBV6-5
CASSYRGVEEKLFF
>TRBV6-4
CASSDQRLLNTEAFF
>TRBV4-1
CASSQVRGMSYEQYF
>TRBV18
CASSPGAGEDYGYTF
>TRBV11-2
CASSLVPTGLGPFEQFF
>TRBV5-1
CASSLSPGGEQYF
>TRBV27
CASSLSGTLAYEQYF
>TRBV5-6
CASGYRDMNTEAFF
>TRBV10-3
CAISDTGTGAEKLFF
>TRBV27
CASSYKDGRDTQYF
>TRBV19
CASSIGGWTGELFF
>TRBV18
CASSPGQGNTDTQYF
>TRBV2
CASIGDGYGYTF
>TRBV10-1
CASSPGQSSYGYTF
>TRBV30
CASDRGTTQETQYF
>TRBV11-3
CASSVSGLGVPGELFF
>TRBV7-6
CASSLGAKKAGELFF
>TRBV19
CASSTLSAGGKETQYF
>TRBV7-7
CASSLEGGLEAFF
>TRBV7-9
CASSLVQTTEAFF
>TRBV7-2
CASSLRGGGDNEQFF
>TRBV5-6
CASTGEAYNEQFF
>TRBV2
CASTREGVGTEAFF
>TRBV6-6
CASSYSAGEDTEAFF
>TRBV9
CASSVTTTDTQYF
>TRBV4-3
CASSLEAGKNTGELFF
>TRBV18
CASSYTGTGASDTQYF
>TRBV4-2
CASSQTAGGNQPQHF
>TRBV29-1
CSVLLVGETQYF
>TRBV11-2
CASISLGTTLNNEQFF
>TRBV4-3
CASSQAASGFTDTQYF
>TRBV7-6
CASSLAGFEQFF
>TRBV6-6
CASSYGQGRTEAFF
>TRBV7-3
CASSLDKATEKLFF
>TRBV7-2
CASSLQQEYNEQFF
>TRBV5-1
CASSFRPGTAYEQYF
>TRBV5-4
CASSTRSGETQYF
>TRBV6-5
CASSFLSGRKNNEQFF
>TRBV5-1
CASSALWTAAQETQYF
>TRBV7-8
CASSLGYTGAGQPQHF
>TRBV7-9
CASSPGTGLAYEQYF
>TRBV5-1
CASSFDGAGGNTIYF
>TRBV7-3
CASTPLAGGGELFF
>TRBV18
CASSPTGDSPLHF
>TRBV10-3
CAIRRGVDYEQYF
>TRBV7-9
CASSLAGGNIQYF
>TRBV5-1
CASSWGTFEEQYF
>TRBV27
CASASGDTGELFF
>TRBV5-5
CASSLNPVSGYTF
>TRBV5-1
CASSLDTVPNEQFF
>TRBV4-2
CASSRGRTNYNEQFF
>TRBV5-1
CATATGWSSETQYF
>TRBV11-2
CASSLEQAGGYTF
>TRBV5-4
CASSLGLAGEINEQFF